This T cell receptor (beta chain) derives from a study of T cells in Graves' hyperthyroidism and ophthalmopathy (dated by TCRdb to between 2018 and 2021). For context, the study as a whole: Peripheral blood was collected at initial diagnosis, before any treatment. A discovery cohort of approximately 97 patients, roughly 40 with Graves' ophthalmopathy and under 60 with stable Graves' hyperthyroidism, was used to find distinguishing TCR V-J signatures. An independent validation cohort of around 19 hyperthyroidism patients and 17 patients who later progressed to ophthalmopathy tested prospective prediction of ophthalmopathy. The 85 to 100 discovery patients were divided at random into training and test sets in a 7:3 ratio. The study also compared thyroid tissue and blood T-cell repertoires from more than five Graves' hyperthyroidism patients. After sampling, hyperthyroidism patients received methimazole starting at 30 mg daily, and ophthalmopathy patients received high-dose intravenous methylprednisolone. According to the paper, TCR Vbeta CDR3 sequencing was carried out on 135 peripheral blood samples, which came from around 43 ophthalmopathy, around 74 hyperthyroidism and approximately 17 progressor patients. Overall study outcomes, separate from this receptor: In cross-validation, a model built on a 13 V-J signature told ophthalmopathy apart from stable hyperthyroidism with 85% to 90% sensitivity and about 81% specificity, and in testing the same model reached 80%/75%. Most expanded thyroid clonotypes (frequency above 0.001) were also detected in blood, a finding suggesting that blood repertoires may reflect thyroid immune responses. Sample size was not statistically predetermined, and investigators were not blinded to group allocation. In validation, progression to ophthalmopathy was predicted by the model with 70.59% sensitivity and about 72% specificity, a median of roughly 6 months before onset.

The TCR beta CDR3 regions were amplified from RNA transcripts. The TCR CDR3 was subjected to a first round of RT-PCR using the HTBI primer set and the Qiagen OneStep RT-PCR kit. The libraries were constructed in a second round of multiplex PCR and then size-selected and purified. Paired-end sequencing of the libraries was performed with 100 bp reads on an Illumina HiSeq2000. Processing in the source paper ran as follows. SOAPnuke was used to process the raw data, throwing out any read that contained adapters or uncalled bases, had a mean Phred below 15, or lacked an exact constant-primer or identifier match. High-quality paired reads were merged with COPE v1.2.5, and unique nucleotide sequences were defined as clonotypes. Clonotypes were aligned to IMGT TRBV, TRBD and TRBJ reference segments using MiTCR v1.1. The analysis was restricted to V-J combinations with a frequency above 0.0001, which together covered roughly 99% of the repertoires. A TCS score was defined as the ratio between F50 (clonal expansion) and ExV (chaos), using BLOSUM62-based TCRdist between CDR3 peptides within each V-J. Welch's t-statistics and random forest reduced roughly 530 V-J features to fewer than 15, which were used in a naive Bayes classifier (R e1071). TCRdb handled the public reads itself, with Q25 trimming in fastp and clone calling in MiXCR, and kept productive beta chains. Rows are unified per CDR3 protein, each entry keeping the most common DNA and genes. In this record, the V and J calls reflect TCRdb's handling and not the investigators' own analysis. This sample lists hundreds of thousands of distinct CDR3 sequences; roughly 14% were detected once. The leading ten clones occupy around an eighth of the sample.

In the ophthalmopathy patients, disease was moderately to severely active, with a Clinical Activity Score of 3 or more, a NOSPECS grade of 4 or more, and a duration of less than 3 months. Any patient with an uncontrolled infection, another autoimmune disease, pregnancy or lactation was excluded. Diagnoses were established on the basis of clinical symptoms, serum thyroxine and TRAb, thyroid ultrasound, and orbital computed tomography. Ficoll-Paque density gradient centrifugation was used to isolate PBMCs from around 9.1 ml of fresh peripheral blood. Total RNA was extracted using Trizol reagent, and RNA quality was assessed on an Agilent 2100 Bioanalyzer. In regard to this clonotype: The target of this receptor is not known. No base qualities exist here, and no much larger clone lies one base off it.

The V end loses 6 bases and the J end loses 2 bases, and a stretch of 11 bases separates them. Reading the germline V gene gives CDR1 MNHNS and CDR2 SASEGT. The cysteine opens and the phenylalanine closes a CDR3 of 14 amino acids. This entry keeps only the CDR3 DNA: 42 bases, framed from base 1. This TCR derives from a woman between 50 and 59 years old with Graves' ophthalmopathy. The chain joins TRBV6-1 to TRBJ2-1; TRBD2 is a possible D gene, resting on 6 matching bases. The sequenced sample was blood. The nucleotide sequence is TGTGCCAGCAGGACTAGAATTACCTACAATGAGCAGTTCTTC. This translates into CASRTRITYNEQFF.